This T cell receptor (beta chain) was observed in a study of human T cells and chemical hapten exposure. TCRdb fed the RACE reads into MiXCR, producing one record per CDR3 protein. The data hold tens of thousands of distinct CDR3 sequences, with roughly 9.2% observed a single time. Time point described: patch test 1, 2 weeks after DPC sensitization. The treatment was: therapeutic diphenylcyclopropenone sensitization with weekly scalp DPC. The CDR3 runs to 16 residues. Germline CDR1 reads LNHDA; CDR2 reads SQIVND (reference sequence). The J segment lost 4 bases and the V segment lost 4 bases, leaving 7 bases of the junction unmatched.

This clonotype was sampled from a woman aged 40-49 years with alopecia areata. Some clones in this sample may be carry-over from other donors' samples. The sample was whole blood, taken in connection with sensitization to the hapten diphenylcyclopropenone (DPC). The V call is TRBV19, the J call TRBJ2-1; 10 bases are shared with TRBD2. The CDR3 sequence: CASSTTAGGTYNEQFF. DNA for the CDR3: TGTGCCAGTAGTACCACAGCGGGGGGGACATACAATGAGCAGTTCTTC.